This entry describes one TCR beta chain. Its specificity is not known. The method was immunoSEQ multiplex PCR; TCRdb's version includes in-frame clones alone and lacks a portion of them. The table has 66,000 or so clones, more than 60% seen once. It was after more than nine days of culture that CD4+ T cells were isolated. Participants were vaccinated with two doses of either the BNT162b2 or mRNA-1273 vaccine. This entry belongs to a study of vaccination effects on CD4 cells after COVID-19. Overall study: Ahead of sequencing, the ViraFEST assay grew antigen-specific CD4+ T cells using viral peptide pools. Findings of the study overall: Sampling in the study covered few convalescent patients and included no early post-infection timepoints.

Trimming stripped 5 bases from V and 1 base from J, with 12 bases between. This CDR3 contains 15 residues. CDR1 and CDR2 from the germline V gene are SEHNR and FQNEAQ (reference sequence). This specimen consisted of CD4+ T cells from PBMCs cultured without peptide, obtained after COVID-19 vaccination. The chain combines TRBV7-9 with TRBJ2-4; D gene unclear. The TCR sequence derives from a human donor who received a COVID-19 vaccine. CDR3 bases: TGTGCCAGCAGCCTGGACCCTGGGGCCAAAAACATTCAGTACTTC. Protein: CASSLDPGAKNIQYF. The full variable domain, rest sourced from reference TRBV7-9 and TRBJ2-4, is DTGVSQNPRHKITKRGQNVTFRCDPISEHNRLYWYRQTLGQGPEFLTYFQNEAQLEKSRLLSDRFSAERPKGSFSTLEIQRTEQGDSAMYLCASSLDPGAKNIQYFGAGTRLSVL.